The 27 T cell receptor beta chains given below trace back to one sample, sequenced in a study of PD-L1 blockade in urothelial cancer. Documented time point: peripheral blood 6 weeks after treatment start. Profiled with immunoSEQ multiplex PCR; TCRdb holds only in-frame clones, not every one. The sample gives 42,000 or so clones, around 82% of which show up once; less than 15% is in the top ten. This specimen was PBMCs, taken around atezolizumab (anti-PD-L1) treatment. The receptors stem from a man in his 60s with urothelial cancer.

This chain connects TRBV27 to TRBJ2-2, with TRBD2 matching over 9 bases. The CDR3 runs to 14 residues. V lost 5 bases and J lost 7; bases outside the gene matches: 5. The germline CDR1 and CDR2 sequences are MNHEY and SMNVEV (reference sequence). This CDR3 is CASSRREGVGELFF. The CDR3 DNA follows: TGTGCCAGCAGTAGGCGGGAGGGGGTCGGGGAGCTGTTTTTT.

The chain links TRBV14 to TRBJ2-2; 11 positions match TRBD2. Germline assignment: CDR1 SGHDN and CDR2 FVKESK. With 0 bases clipped from V and 5 bases from J, the junction kept 2 bases outside the gene matches. The CDR3 is 16 residues long. The CDR3 sequence: CASSQELAGATGELFF. The CDR3 nucleotides read TGTGCCAGCAGCCAAGAACTAGCGGGAGCGACCGGGGAGCTGTTTTTT.

V gene TRBV5-6 combines with J gene TRBJ2-1; TRBD1 might be the D (5 bases). Germline CDR1 and CDR2: SGHDT and YYEEEE. Trimming stripped 7 bases from V and 0 bases from J, with 14 bases between. CDR3 length: 15 amino acids. CDR3 in amino acids: CASLSTDRSYNEQFF. The CDR3 DNA reads as TGTGCCAGCCTTTCGACAGATCGCTCCTACAATGAGCAGTTCTTC. Supplemented by reference TRBV5-6 and TRBJ2-1, the full variable domain reads DAGVTQSPTHLIKTRGQQVTLRCSPKSGHDTVSWYQQALGQGPQFIFQYYEEEERQRGNFPDRFSGHQFPNYSSELNVNALLLGDSALYLCASLSTDRSYNEQFFGPGTRLTVL.

The rearrangement links TRBV6-6 to TRBJ2-7, with TRBD2 matching 8 bases. The CDR3 is made up of 16 amino acids. In germline, CDR1 is MNHNY, CDR2 SVGAGI (reference sequence). V gave up 7 bases and J gave up 4 bases; unmatched junction bases: 15. For the CDR3, the DNA is TGTGCCAGCAACGGAAATGAGGCCGGGGGGGTTTACGAGCAGTACTTC. Translating gives CASNGNEAGGVYEQYF.

The chain is built from TRBV2 and TRBJ1-6, with D perhaps TRBD1 (5 bases). The CDR3 sequence is 15 residues long. Per the germline V gene, CDR1 is SNHLY and CDR2 is FYNNEI. With 8 bases removed from V and 1 base from J, the gap between germline ends came to 12 bases. In DNA, the CDR3 is TGTGCCAGCGTGGCGACAGATTCCTATAATTCACCCCTCCACTTT. As protein: CASVATDSYNSPLHF.

The V gene is TRBV29-1, the J gene TRBJ1-1; 9 positions match TRBD1. The J segment lost 6 bases and the V segment lost 7 bases, leaving 6 bases of the junction unmatched. This CDR3 contains 12 residues. Germline lookup yields CDR1 SQVTM and CDR2 ANQGSEA. The CDR3 sequence is CSGGTGFAEAFF. In nucleotides, the CDR3 is TGCAGCGGCGGGACAGGGTTCGCTGAAGCTTTCTTT.

The chain couples TRBV7-9 to TRBJ1-1; possibly TRBD1 for D (5 bases). Germline CDR1 and CDR2: SEHNR and FQNEAQ (reference sequence). The CDR3 totals 12 residues. The V and J ends lost 6 bases and 5 bases respectively, with 10 bases between them. The CDR3 is CASRDQGTEAFF. The CDR3 nucleotides read TGTGCCAGCAGGGATCAGGGAACTGAAGCTTTCTTT.

V and J are TRBV9 and TRBJ1-2, with 9 bases fitting TRBD1. Germline V gene data show CDR1 as SGDLS and CDR2 as YYNGEE. The V and J ends lost 5 bases and 5 bases, in that order; junction bases with no gene match: 4. The CDR3 has 13 amino acids. The DNA of the CDR3 is TGTGCCAGCAGGCAGACAGGGGGGTATGGCTACACCTTC. The encoded protein is CASRQTGGYGYTF.

The chain couples TRBV27 to TRBJ2-3; TRBD2 might be the D (5 bases). Trimming took 6 bases from V and 5 from J, leaving 24 bases between them. Germline V gene sequence: CDR1 MNHEY, CDR2 SMNVEV (reference sequence). The length of the CDR3 is 17 residues. The CDR3 protein is CASRLTGNPSAIDTQYF. CDR3 nucleotides: TGTGCCAGCAGGCTTACCGGGAACCCCTCAGCGATAGATACGCAGTATTTT.

This clone was counted only a few times. This chain joins TRBV7-2 and TRBJ2-1, with D possibly TRBD1 on 6 matching bases. The CDR3 is 14 amino acids. V was cut by 1 base and J by 4 bases, with 8 bases left in between. From germline, CDR1 is SGHTA and CDR2 FQGNSA. In nucleotides, the CDR3 is TGTGCCAGCAGCTTAGGGACAGAATACAATGAGCAGTTCTTC. It is translated as CASSLGTEYNEQFF.

The chain is built from TRBV5-1 and TRBJ2-1; possibly TRBD1 for D (5 bases). CDR1 and CDR2 (germline): SGHRS, YFSETQ. The V end lost 0 bases, the J end lost 6 bases, and 7 bases lay between the germline ends. There are 13 residues in the CDR3. DNA of the CDR3: TGCGCCAGCAGCTTGGGACAGCTCAATGAGCAGTTCTTC. Protein product: CASSLGQLNEQFF.

The V gene is TRBV6-5, the J gene TRBJ2-4, with D possibly being TRBD1 (6 bases). This CDR3 comprises 15 residues. Germline loops: CDR1 MNHEY, CDR2 SVGAGI. V lost 5 bases and J 5 bases, leaving 16 bases between the germline ends. The CDR3 sequence: CASSVAGVRENIQYF. As DNA, the CDR3 is TGTGCCAGCAGTGTCGCAGGGGTCAGGGAAAACATTCAGTACTTC.

A single count supports this clone. The chain is built from TRBV25-1 and TRBJ1-2; 11 nucleotides agree with TRBD1. The V and J ends lost 8 bases and 8 bases, in that order; junction bases with no gene match: 7. This CDR3 has 13 amino acids. The germline gives CDR1 MGHDK, CDR2 SYGVNS. This CDR3 reads CASGGQGAGGYTF. CDR3 DNA sequence: TGTGCCAGCGGTGGACAGGGGGCAGGGGGCTACACCTTC.

The CDR3 region is CASSFPSGLNNEQFF. The CDR3, as DNA: TGTGCCAGCAGTTTCCCTAGCGGCCTTAACAATGAGCAGTTCTTC. The chain joins TRBV2 to TRBJ2-1; 7 bases are shared with TRBD2. The CDR3 length is 15 residues. V lost 5 bases to trimming and J lost 5 bases; unmatched junction nucleotides: 9. The germline V gene encodes CDR1 SNHLY and CDR2 FYNNEI.

The V gene is TRBV6-5, the J gene TRBJ2-7; 7 bases are shared with TRBD1. This CDR3 spans 15 amino acids. Germline CDR1 reads MNHEY; CDR2 reads SVGAGI. Trimming at V came to 6 bases and at J to 5 bases, leaving 13 bases not matched to a gene. CDR3 bases: TGTGCCAGCAGCAAAACCCCGGGACAGAAACACGAGCAGTACTTC. It is translated as CASSKTPGQKHEQYF.

The rearrangement uses TRBV6-5 and TRBJ1-4, with a possible D match to TRBD1 (6 bases). V lost 6 bases and J lost 0, with 11 bases in between. This CDR3 has 15 residues. CDR1 and CDR2 from the germline V gene are MNHEY and SVGAGI. CDR3 region: CASRQTGTTNEKLFF. CDR3 coding DNA: TGTGCCAGCAGGCAGACAGGAACAACTAATGAAAAACTGTTTTTT.

This sequence joins TRBV23-1 and TRBJ1-1; D is unclear. TRBV23-1 is labeled an ORF, and its function is uncertain. The CDR3 is 12 amino acids. V lost 1 base and J lost 6, with 6 bases in between. The CDR3 sequence: CASSQFAPEAFF. Written as DNA, the CDR3 is TGCGCCAGCAGTCAATTCGCGCCTGAAGCTTTCTTT.

This chain joins TRBV7-2 and TRBJ2-5; D ambiguous. The CDR3 spans 14 residues. The V end lost 2 bases, the J end lost 1 base, and 8 bases lay between the germline ends. In germline, CDR1 is SGHTA, CDR2 FQGNSA. CDR3 amino acids: CASSLWATQETQYF. In DNA, the CDR3 is TGTGCCAGCAGCTTATGGGCTACCCAAGAGACCCAGTACTTC. The complete variable domain, with remaining parts taken from reference TRBV7-2 and TRBJ2-5, reads GAGVSQSPSNKVTEKGKDVELRCDPISGHTALYWYRQSLGQGLEFLIYFQGNSAPDKSGLPSDRFSAERTGGSVSTLTIQRTQQEDSAVYLCASSLWATQETQYFGPGTRLLVL.

This sequence joins TRBV9 and TRBJ2-1; 7 bases fit TRBD1. J lost 9 bases, V lost 1 base, and 13 bases had no gene match. CDR3 length: 16 residues. The V gene's germline CDR1 is SGDLS and CDR2 YYNGEE. The CDR3 is CASSVPRQGAGTEQFF. The CDR3 DNA reads TGTGCCAGCAGCGTACCACGACAGGGTGCTGGCACTGAGCAGTTCTTC.

CDR3 loop: CASRQQKNTEAFF. CDR3 bases: TGTGCCAGCAGACAGCAGAAGAACACTGAAGCTTTCTTT. The rearrangement joins TRBV5-4 to TRBJ1-1, with D unresolved. The CDR3 is made up of 13 amino acids. From germline, CDR1 is SGHNT and CDR2 YYREEE (reference sequence). V dropped 5 bases and J dropped 1 base, with 9 bases sitting between them. Variable domain in full (rest from reference TRBV5-4 and TRBJ1-1): ETGVTQSPTHLIKTRGQQVTLRCSSQSGHNTVSWYQQALGQGPQFIFQYYREEENGRGNFPPRFSGLQFPNYSSELNVNALELDDSALYLCASRQQKNTEAFFGQGTRLTVV.

The chain recombines TRBV11-3 with TRBJ2-5, with D maybe TRBD1 (8 bases). Germline V lookup: CDR1 SGHNT, CDR2 YENEEA. CDR3 length: 18 amino acids. V lost 0 bases and J lost 7, with 24 bases in between. The CDR3 nucleotides are TGTGCCAGCAGCTTAGATTTGGGGGGGACAGGCCCTTCGGGGACCCAGTACTTC. This codes for CASSLDLGGTGPSGTQYF.

The rearrangement joins TRBV19 to TRBJ1-1; TRBD1 might be the D (5 bases). From germline, CDR1 is LNHDA and CDR2 SQIVND (reference sequence). The CDR3 spans 14 residues. V gave up 7 bases and J gave up 2 bases, with 14 bases separating them. The CDR3 region is CASNSDTFNTEAFF. The CDR3 bases are TGTGCCAGTAATTCGGACACTTTTAACACTGAAGCTTTCTTT.

This rearrangement joins TRBV29-1 to TRBJ1-2; D is ambiguous. Trimming shortened V by 4 bases and J by 4 bases, and 10 bases separated the two germline ends. This CDR3 contains 12 residues. Germline V gives CDR1 SQVTM, CDR2 ANQGSEA. The CDR3 DNA follows: TGCAGCGTTGGGCGGGGAACCTATGGCTACACCTTC. This translates into CSVGRGTYGYTF. Using reference TRBV29-1 and TRBJ1-2 for the parts outside the CDR3, the full variable domain is SAVISQKPSRDICQRGTSLTIQCQVDSQVTMMFWYRQQPGQSLTLIATANQGSEATYESGFVIDKFPISRPNLTFSTLTVSNMSPEDSSIYLCSVGRGTYGYTFGSGTRLTVV.

The V and J genes are TRBV5-1 and TRBJ1-1, with D perhaps matching TRBD1 (6 bases). V was clipped by 2 bases and J by 1 base, with 12 bases between them. This CDR3 is built from 15 residues. Germline lookup yields CDR1 SGHRS and CDR2 YFSETQ. The CDR3 here is CASSFQGIANTEAFF. CDR3 nucleotide sequence: TGCGCCAGCAGCTTTCAGGGGATCGCGAACACTGAAGCTTTCTTT.

The chain is built from TRBV14 and TRBJ2-7; the match to TRBD1 covers 7 bases. There are 14 residues in the CDR3. With 1 base clipped from V and 3 bases from J, the junction kept 3 bases outside the gene matches. Germline-derived CDR1 and CDR2 are SGHDN and FVKESK. CDR3 bases: TGTGCCAGCAGCCAAGGGGACAGCTTCTACGAGCAGTACTTC. This translates into CASSQGDSFYEQYF.

The V and J genes are TRBV5-5 and TRBJ2-7, with TRBD2 matching 13 bases. Losses at the gene ends were 3 bases for V and 7 bases for J; bases not matched to a gene: 19. CDR3 size: 19 residues. The germline gives CDR1 SGHKS, CDR2 YYEKEE (reference sequence). The CDR3 DNA sequence: TGTGCCAGCAGCTCTATAGGGACTAGCGGGGTGGCGAGTGGTGGTGAGCAGTACTTC. Protein sequence: CASSSIGTSGVASGGEQYF. Full variable domain (outside the CDR3, taken from reference TRBV5-5 and TRBJ2-7): DAGVTQSPTHLIKTRGQQVTLRCSPISGHKSVSWYQQVLGQGPQFIFQYYEKEERGRGNFPDRFSARQFPNYSSELNVNALLLGDSALYLCASSSIGTSGVASGGEQYFGPGTRLTVT.

V and J are TRBV21-1 and TRBJ2-7; the table gives TRBD2 as D, unverified against the DNA. TRBV21-1 is designated a pseudogene. The CDR3 covers 13 residues. The CDR3: CASSMDYHYEQYF. Here the CDR3 DNA reads TGTGCCAGCAGCATGGACTACCACTACGAGCAGTACTTC.